Shown below are 24 T cell receptor beta chains from a single sample sequenced in a study of shared clonotypes between healthy human individuals. Repertoires were generated with immunoSEQ multiplex PCR, while TCRdb's copy carries only in-frame clones and drops some. Of about 1.1 million clones listed, approximately 77% are singletons. Specimen: memory CD4+ T cells from PBMCs. Subset defined: CD45RA-negative fraction. All receptors derive from a man in his late teens or twenties in good health. Some clones in this sample may be carry-over from other donors' samples.

This clone was seen a few times. Within the sample, other DNA sequences also encode this same CDR3. This sequence joins TRBV27 and TRBJ1-2, with TRBD1 identical over 10 bases. This CDR3 spans 13 amino acids. The J segment lost 7 bases and the V segment lost 3 bases, leaving 2 bases of the junction unmatched. The germline V gene has CDR1 MNHEY and CDR2 SMNVEV (reference sequence). CDR3 sequence (DNA): TGTGCCAGCAGTTTCCGGGACAGGGGTGGCTACACCTTC. This gives the protein CASSFRDRGGYTF.

J is TRBJ2-3 and V is TRBV4-2, with D possibly matching TRBD1 (6 bases). CDR1 is LGHNA, CDR2 YNFKEQ, per germline. The V and J ends lost 4 bases and 3 bases respectively, with 14 bases between them. This CDR3 has 15 residues. The CDR3 spells CASSPWAGATDTQYF. CDR3 bases: TGTGCCAGCAGCCCATGGGCAGGGGCGACAGATACGCAGTATTTT.

Of note for this clone: The sample contains more than one DNA sequence encoding this CDR3. The gene calls are TRBV5-1 and TRBJ2-1; a weak D match, TRBD2 (5 bases). With 0 bases removed from V and 2 bases from J, the gap between germline ends came to 9 bases. This CDR3 has 15 amino acids. From germline, CDR1 is SGHRS and CDR2 YFSETQ. DNA of the CDR3: TGCGCCAGCAGCTTGGTCGGGAATACCTACAATGAGCAGTTCTTC. It is translated as CASSLVGNTYNEQFF.

This clone came up many times. The chain couples TRBV5-6 to TRBJ2-2; 9 bases are a match to TRBD1. V lost 3 bases and J lost 6; bases outside the gene matches: 6. The CDR3 covers 15 residues. Germline values: CDR1 SGHDT, CDR2 YYEEEE. The CDR3 DNA reads TGTGCCAGCAGCTCTGGGACAGGGTCCGCCGGGGAGCTGTTTTTT. It is translated as CASSSGTGSAGELFF.

The CDR3 bases are TGTGCCAGCAGTTTAGGAAGAGGAGGGAAAGCGAACACTGAAGCTTTCTTT. This translates into CASSLGRGGKANTEAFF. The V gene is TRBV28, the J gene TRBJ1-1; no clear D. The V gene's germline CDR1 is MDHEN and CDR2 SYDVKM. The V and J ends lost 2 bases and 1 base respectively, with 17 bases between them. This CDR3 contains 17 residues.

V usage is TRBV30 and J usage is TRBJ2-3; 8 bases line up with TRBD1. The CDR3 loop spans 15 amino acids. The germline CDR1 and CDR2 sequences are GTSNPN and SVGIG (reference sequence). J gave up 4 bases and V 3 bases, and 9 bases lay outside the gene matches. The DNA for the CDR3 is TGTGCCTGGAGGACTACCCAGGGGGCGGCAGATACGCAGTATTTT. As protein: CAWRTTQGAADTQYF.

The chain links TRBV29-1 to TRBJ2-3, with D perhaps matching TRBD1 (5 bases). The CDR3 runs to 12 residues. The V end lost 3 bases, the J end lost 2 bases, and 6 bases lay between the germline ends. Germline CDR1 reads SQVTM; CDR2 reads ANQGSEA. CDR3 sequence (DNA): TGCAGCGTTGAGGGGCCCACAGATACGCAGTATTTT. It translates to CSVEGPTDTQYF.

This chain uses TRBV6-5 with TRBJ1-2; 9 bases fit TRBD1. This CDR3 has 15 residues. With 2 bases clipped from V and 6 bases from J, the junction kept 7 bases outside the gene matches. Germline V gene lookup returns CDR1 MNHEY and CDR2 SVGAGI. DNA for the CDR3: TGTGCCAGCAGTTACCGGCCGGGACAGGGTGATGGCTACACCTTC. It codes for CASSYRPGQGDGYTF.

This sequence joins TRBV7-2 and TRBJ2-1; D gene unclear. This CDR3 region has 14 residues. V was shortened by 4 bases and J by 1 base, with 8 bases between the two germline ends. Germline V gene sequence: CDR1 SGHTA, CDR2 FQGNSA. The CDR3 spells CASSSGRSYNEQFF. The CDR3, as DNA: TGTGCCAGCAGCTCCGGCCGTTCCTACAATGAGCAGTTCTTC.

This clone came up a few times. The V and J genes are TRBV5-1 and TRBJ2-2; 8 bases agree with TRBD1. The germline gives CDR1 SGHRS, CDR2 YFSETQ. After removal of 1 base from V and 0 bases from J, the junction contained 8 bases not matched to a gene. This CDR3 has 18 residues. The CDR3 DNA follows: TGCGCCAGCAGCTTGAGGGGACAGGCCCTGGCGAACACCGGGGAGCTGTTTTTT. Translating it yields CASSLRGQALANTGELFF.

This clone occurred once. The chain is built from TRBV20-1 and TRBJ2-7; no definite D call. CDR3 length: 11 residues. Trimming stripped 2 bases from V and 6 bases from J, with 8 bases between. Germline CDR1 reads DFQATT; CDR2 reads SNEGSKA (reference sequence). CDR3 sequence: CSARPRGEQYF. CDR3 bases: TGCAGTGCTAGACCCCGCGGCGAGCAGTACTTC.

J is TRBJ1-1 and V is TRBV7-9; D not certain. This CDR3 spans 13 amino acids. V dropped 0 bases and J dropped 3 bases, with 5 bases sitting between them. Germline V gives CDR1 SEHNR, CDR2 FQNEAQ (reference sequence). The CDR3 nucleotides read TGTGCCAGCAGCTTAGCAGGGCACACTGAAGCTTTCTTT. It yields the protein CASSLAGHTEAFF.

The chain combines TRBV30 with TRBJ2-7, with 8 positions matching TRBD2. CDR3 length: 14 amino acids. Germline-derived CDR1 and CDR2 are GTSNPN and SVGIG (reference sequence). Losses at the gene ends were 1 base for V and 4 bases for J; bases not matched to a gene: 6. Here the CDR3 DNA reads TGTGCCTGGAGTGACGGGAGGGCATGGTACGAGCAGTACTTC. Its protein is CAWSDGRAWYEQYF.

This clone was recorded once. The chain is built from TRBV7-3 and TRBJ2-3; D remains unclear. CDR1 SGHTA and CDR2 FQGTGA come from the germline V gene. V lost 2 bases to trimming and J lost 1 base, with 10 bases between them. The CDR3 sequence is 15 residues long. CDR3 sequence: CASSLRGDRTDTQYF. For the CDR3, the DNA is TGTGCCAGCAGCTTACGCGGAGACCGCACAGATACGCAGTATTTT.

The rearrangement uses TRBV2 and TRBJ2-1; 7 nucleotides agree with TRBD1. Germline V gives CDR1 SNHLY, CDR2 FYNNEI. With 7 bases clipped from V and 0 bases from J, the junction kept 18 bases outside the gene matches. The length of the CDR3 is 19 residues. CDR3 residues: CASKGASGTPGSSYNEQFF. The CDR3 DNA reads TGTGCCAGCAAGGGGGCAAGTGGGACACCCGGAAGCTCCTACAATGAGCAGTTCTTC.

The chain couples TRBV18 to TRBJ2-1, with unresolved D. Trimming cost V 0 bases and J 1 base, with 10 bases left between them. Germline V gene sequence: CDR1 KGHSH, CDR2 LQKENI. This CDR3 contains 16 residues. CDR3 amino acids: CASSPPIKGSYNEQFF. The CDR3 nucleotides are TGTGCCAGCTCACCACCGATCAAGGGTTCCTACAATGAGCAGTTCTTC.

Concerning this clone: The junction departs from the called germline gene at one end, perhaps through a read error. The genes are TRBV4-2 and TRBJ2-7; D gene ambiguous. There are 17 residues in the CDR3. In germline, CDR1 is LGHNA, CDR2 YNFKEQ. The CDR3 nucleotides are TGTGCCAGCAGCCAAGTAACAGACGGCGGCGGCTCCCACGAGCAGTACTTC. It translates to CASSQVTDGGGSHEQYF.

This clone was found many times. The sample carries other DNA sequences with the same CDR3. The chain recombines TRBV28 with TRBJ2-1, with D possibly being TRBD1 (5 bases). V was shortened by 4 bases and J by 6 bases, with 10 bases between the two germline ends. Germline V CDR1 and CDR2: MDHEN, SYDVKM. The CDR3 consists of 13 residues. CDR3: CASSWAGLNEQFF. The DNA of the CDR3 is TGTGCCAGCAGTTGGGCAGGGCTCAATGAGCAGTTCTTC.

V and J are TRBV29-1 and TRBJ1-4, with TRBD1 identical over 7 bases. J gave up 0 bases and V 6 bases, and 7 bases lay outside the gene matches. This CDR3 comprises 15 residues. The germline V gene encodes CDR1 SQVTM and CDR2 ANQGSEA. In DNA, the CDR3 is TGCAGCGTCGCGGGACAGACTGCAACTAATGAAAAACTGTTTTTT. Its translation is CSVAGQTATNEKLFF.

This clone showed up just once. The rearrangement links TRBV18 to TRBJ1-3; tentatively, D is TRBD1 (6 bases). In germline, CDR1 is KGHSH, CDR2 LQKENI. The CDR3 sequence is 14 residues long. V was clipped by 2 bases and J by 4 bases, with 9 bases between them. The CDR3 is CASSPGTTGNTIYF. CDR3 bases: TGTGCCAGCTCACCAGGGACAACCGGAAACACCATATATTTT.

The gene calls are TRBV9 and TRBJ2-7; 9 bases map to TRBD2. V trimming: 4 bases; J trimming: 3 bases; junction bases outside the gene matches: 8. Germline V gene data show CDR1 as SGDLS and CDR2 as YYNGEE. The CDR3 runs to 15 residues. In DNA form, the CDR3 reads TGTGCCAGCAGCCCCGCCGCGGGAGGGTTCTACGAGCAGTACTTC. Protein: CASSPAAGGFYEQYF.

This chain connects TRBV29-1 to TRBJ2-1; D could derive from TRBD1 or TRBD2 (6 bases each). Germline CDR1 and CDR2: SQVTM and ANQGSEA. The CDR3 runs 14 residues. The DNA of the CDR3 is TGCACCACGGGCCGCGGGACAAGCTACAATGAGCAGTTCTTC. Its protein is CTTGRGTSYNEQFF.

The chain carries TRBV30 and TRBJ1-2; TRBD1 aligns across 9 bases. This CDR3 comprises 14 residues. Germline V CDR1 and CDR2: GTSNPN, SVGIG (reference sequence). V gave up 4 bases and J gave up 5 bases; unmatched junction bases: 8. The chain's CDR3 is CAWTLPGTGYGYTF. CDR3 nucleotide sequence: TGTGCCTGGACCCTCCCCGGGACAGGGTATGGCTACACCTTC.

V is TRBV28 and J is TRBJ1-2; TRBD1 might be the D (5 bases). The CDR3 runs 13 residues. The germline CDR1 and CDR2 sequences are MDHEN and SYDVKM. The V end was cut by 6 bases, the J end by 3 bases, with 11 bases between. CDR3 residues: CASSPGRYYGYTF. CDR3 in DNA: TGTGCCAGCAGCCCAGGGAGGTACTATGGCTACACCTTC.